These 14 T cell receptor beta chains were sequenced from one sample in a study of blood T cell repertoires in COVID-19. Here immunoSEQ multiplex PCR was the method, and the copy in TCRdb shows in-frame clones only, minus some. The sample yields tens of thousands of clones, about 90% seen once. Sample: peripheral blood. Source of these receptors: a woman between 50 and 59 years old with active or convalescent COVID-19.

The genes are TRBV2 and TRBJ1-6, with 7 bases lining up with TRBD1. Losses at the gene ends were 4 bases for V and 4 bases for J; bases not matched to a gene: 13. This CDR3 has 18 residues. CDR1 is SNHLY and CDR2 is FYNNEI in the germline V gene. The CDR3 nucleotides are TGTGCCAGCAGTGTCGCCCAGGGGGGTTCGCCTTATAATTCACCCCTCCACTTT. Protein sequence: CASSVAQGGSPYNSPLHF.

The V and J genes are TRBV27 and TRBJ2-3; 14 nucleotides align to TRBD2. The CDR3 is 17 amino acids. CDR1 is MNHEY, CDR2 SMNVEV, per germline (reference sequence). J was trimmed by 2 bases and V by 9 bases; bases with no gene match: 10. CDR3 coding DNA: TGTGCCAGTTTACCCGGACTAGCGGGAGGAGACACAGATACGCAGTATTTT. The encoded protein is CASLPGLAGGDTDTQYF.

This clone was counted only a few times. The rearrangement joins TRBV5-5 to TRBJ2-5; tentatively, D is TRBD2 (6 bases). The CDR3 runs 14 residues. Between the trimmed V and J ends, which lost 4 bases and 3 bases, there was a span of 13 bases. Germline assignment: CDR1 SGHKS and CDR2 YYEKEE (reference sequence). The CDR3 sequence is CASSAGPSKETQYF. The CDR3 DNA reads TGTGCCAGCAGCGCGGGACCATCTAAAGAGACCCAGTACTTC.

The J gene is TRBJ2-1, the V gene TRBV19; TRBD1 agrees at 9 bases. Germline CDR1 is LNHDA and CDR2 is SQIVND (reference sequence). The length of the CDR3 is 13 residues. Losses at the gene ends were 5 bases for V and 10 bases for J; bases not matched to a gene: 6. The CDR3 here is CASSPGQGLEQFF. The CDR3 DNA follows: TGTGCCAGTAGTCCGGGACAGGGTTTAGAGCAGTTCTTC.

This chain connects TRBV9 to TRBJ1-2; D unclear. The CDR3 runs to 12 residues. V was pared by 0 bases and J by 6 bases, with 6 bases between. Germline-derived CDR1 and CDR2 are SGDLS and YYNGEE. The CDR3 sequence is CASSVGEHGYTF. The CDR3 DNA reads TGTGCCAGCAGCGTAGGGGAGCATGGCTACACCTTC.

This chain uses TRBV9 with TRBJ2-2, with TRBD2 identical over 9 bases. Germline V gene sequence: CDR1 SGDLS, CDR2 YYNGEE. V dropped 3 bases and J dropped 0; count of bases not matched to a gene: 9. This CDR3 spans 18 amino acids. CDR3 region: CASSGTTSGRSNTGELFF. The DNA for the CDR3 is TGTGCCAGCAGCGGCACGACTAGCGGAAGATCGAACACCGGGGAGCTGTTTTTT.

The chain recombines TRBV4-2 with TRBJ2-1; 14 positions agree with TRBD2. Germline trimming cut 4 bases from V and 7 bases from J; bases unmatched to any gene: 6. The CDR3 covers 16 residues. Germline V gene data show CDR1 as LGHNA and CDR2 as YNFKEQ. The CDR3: CASSPTGTSGRNEQFF. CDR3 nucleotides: TGTGCCAGCAGCCCCACCGGGACTAGCGGGAGAAATGAGCAGTTCTTC.

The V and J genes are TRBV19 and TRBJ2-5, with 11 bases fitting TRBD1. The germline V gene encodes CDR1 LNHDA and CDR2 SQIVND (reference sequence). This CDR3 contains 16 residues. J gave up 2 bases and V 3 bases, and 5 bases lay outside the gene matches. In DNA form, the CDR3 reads TGTGCCAGTAGTATGGGCGGGACAGGGGGTCAAGAGACCCAGTACTTC. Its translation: CASSMGGTGGQETQYF. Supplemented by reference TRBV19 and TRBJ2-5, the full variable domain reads DGGITQSPKYLFRKEGQNVTLSCEQNLNHDAMYWYRQDPGQGLRLIYYSQIVNDFQKGDIAEGYSVSREKKESFPLTVTSAQKNPTAFYLCASSMGGTGGQETQYFGPGTRLLVL.

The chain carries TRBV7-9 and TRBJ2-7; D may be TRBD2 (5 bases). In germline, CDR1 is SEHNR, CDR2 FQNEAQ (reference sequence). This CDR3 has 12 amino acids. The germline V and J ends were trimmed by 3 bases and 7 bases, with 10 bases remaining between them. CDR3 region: CASSFAGPEQYF. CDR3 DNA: TGTGCCAGCAGCTTTGCGGGTCCAGAGCAGTACTTC.

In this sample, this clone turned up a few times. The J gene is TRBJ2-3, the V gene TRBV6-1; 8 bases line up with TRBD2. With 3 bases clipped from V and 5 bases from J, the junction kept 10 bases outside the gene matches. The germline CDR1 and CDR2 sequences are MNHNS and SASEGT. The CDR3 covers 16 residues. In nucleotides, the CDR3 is TGTGCCAGCAGTGAGGAGGCGGGAGGTGGAGGAGATACGCAGTATTTT. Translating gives CASSEEAGGGGDTQYF.

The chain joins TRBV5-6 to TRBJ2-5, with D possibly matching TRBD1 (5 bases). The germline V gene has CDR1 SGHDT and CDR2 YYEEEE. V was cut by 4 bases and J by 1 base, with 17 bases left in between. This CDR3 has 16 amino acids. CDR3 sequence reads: CASSGRIRVSQETQYF. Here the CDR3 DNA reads TGTGCCAGCAGCGGGCGGATCAGGGTATCCCAAGAGACCCAGTACTTC.

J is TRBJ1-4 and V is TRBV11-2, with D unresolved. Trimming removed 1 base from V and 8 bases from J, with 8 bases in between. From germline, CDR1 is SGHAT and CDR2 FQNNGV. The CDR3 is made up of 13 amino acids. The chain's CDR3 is CASSLGVREKLFF. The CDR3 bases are TGTGCCAGCAGCTTAGGGGTGCGGGAAAAACTGTTTTTT.

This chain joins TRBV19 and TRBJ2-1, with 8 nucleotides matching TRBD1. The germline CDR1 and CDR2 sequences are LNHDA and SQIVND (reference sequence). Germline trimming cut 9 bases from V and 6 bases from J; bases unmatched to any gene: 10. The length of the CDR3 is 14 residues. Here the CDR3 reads CASQTDREGNEQFF. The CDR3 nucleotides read TGTGCCAGCCAAACGGACAGGGAAGGCAATGAGCAGTTCTTC.

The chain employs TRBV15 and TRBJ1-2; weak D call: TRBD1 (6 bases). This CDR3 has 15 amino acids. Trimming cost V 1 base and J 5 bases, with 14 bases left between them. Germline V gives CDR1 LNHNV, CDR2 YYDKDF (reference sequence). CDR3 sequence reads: CATSRVNRERYGYTF. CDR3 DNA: TGTGCCACCAGCAGAGTTAACAGGGAGAGGTATGGCTACACCTTC.